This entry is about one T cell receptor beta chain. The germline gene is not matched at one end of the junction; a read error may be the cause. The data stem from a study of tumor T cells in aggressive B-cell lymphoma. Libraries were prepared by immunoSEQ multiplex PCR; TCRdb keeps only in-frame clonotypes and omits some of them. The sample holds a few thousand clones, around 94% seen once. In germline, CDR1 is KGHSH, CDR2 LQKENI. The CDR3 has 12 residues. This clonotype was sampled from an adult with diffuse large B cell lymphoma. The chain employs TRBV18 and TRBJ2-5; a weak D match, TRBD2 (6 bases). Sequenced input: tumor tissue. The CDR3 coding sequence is TGTGCCAGCTCACCCCTTCGGGAGATCCAGTACTTC. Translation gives CASSPLREIQYF.